The rows below give T cell receptor beta chains drawn from one sample of a study of radiotherapy plus CTLA-4 blockade in lung cancer. This table comes from immunoSEQ multiplex PCR, and its TCRdb copy is limited to in-frame clones, with some not included. The profile covers under 70,000 clones, with roughly 77% appearing a single time and 4% to 5% taken by the ten largest. Specimen: peripheral blood, collected from a patient treated with radiotherapy plus ipilimumab. These receptors were taken from a human donor with non-small cell lung cancer who had a complete response to radiotherapy plus ipilimumab. Both conserved end residues are trimmed from each CDR3. D genes are given only for firm matches.

d_gene,v_gene,CDR3aa
.,TRBV18,ASSIQEANTEAF
.,TRBV5-8,ASSIGTHELNEQF
.,TRBV5-4,ASSAGTSVDYGYT
.,TRBV4-3,ASSQEGLSSYNEQF
TRBD1,TRBV9,ASSVSGAGTATNEKLF
.,TRBV2,ASSALESGNTIY
.,TRBV7-2,ASSLRGGWGSTEAF
.,TRBV6-5,ASSSRYSNQPQH
.,TRBV19,ASTPIPNSYNEQF
TRBD1,TRBV5-5,ASVPDRDRVEAF
.,TRBV11-3,ASSFGDSSGNTIY
.,TRBV18,ASSPRRETQY
TRBD1,TRBV27,ASSFSRTGGHNEQF
TRBD2,TRBV30,AWIAGGIDEQF
.,TRBV19,ASSIGVNYGYT
.,TRBV9,ASSVISTTALTNYGYT
TRBD2,TRBV19,ASSMLAGAITDTQY
.,TRBV11-2,ASSPEGDQPQH
TRBD1,TRBV13,ASSLGLRGGVGNTIY
.,TRBV27,ASSLKGQGLEPYGYT
.,TRBV6-1,ASSETDRNYGYT
.,TRBV10-3,AISELVWNEQF
.,TRBV30,AWAGRETQY
TRBD1,TRBV2,ASSGQGFSWGNTIY
TRBD1,TRBV19,ASSFRGLGQPQH
TRBD2,TRBV7-2,ASSFGRANNEQF
TRBD2,TRBV18,ASSPGTTYNEQF
TRBD2,TRBV11-3,ASSGTSGLNEQF